In its sample, the clone carrying this T cell receptor (beta chain) was seen many times. Antigen unknown. No treatment had been given to any patient before thyroid surgery. The V segment lost 4 bases and the J segment 7 bases; nucleotides outside the gene matches: 15. This CDR3 contains 18 residues. Germline V CDR1 and CDR2: MGHRA, YSYEKL. As originally analysed: The study took CDR3 differences across clinicopathological groups and made a distant-metastasis classifier for papillary thyroid cancer from them. TCRdb reassembled clones from the PCR reads with MiXCR. These V and J calls are TCRdb output, not the study's own analysis. The table shows around 50,000 clones, with roughly 23% occurring only once. This entry belongs to a study of metastatic and nonmetastatic thyroid tumors. Study information: Repertoire comparison spanned blood and tumor or nodule tissue of malignant and benign thyroid patients.

Study-wide findings and caveats: Relative to benign nodules, malignant thyroid tumors were reportedly characterized by significantly elevated TCR beta diversity in blood and tumor.

Sequenced: blood. The chain recombines TRBV4-1 with TRBJ2-2; 10 bases align to TRBD1. This receptor was obtained from a male donor with papillary thyroid cancer or a benign thyroid nodule (not recorded which). Some clones in this sample may be carry-over from other donors' samples. CDR3 coding DNA: TGCGCCAGCAGCCGCCCACCCGGGACAGGGGAGAGGAGCGGGGAGCTGTTTTTT. Translated: CASSRPPGTGERSGELFF.